A selection of T cell receptor beta chains follows, all from one sample in a study of blood T cell repertoires in COVID-19. Produced via immunoSEQ multiplex PCR; TCRdb's table is partial and in-frame only. Here the sample spans some 260,000 clones, approximately 88% being singletons. What was sequenced was peripheral blood. These receptors were taken from a human donor in a cohort sampled during active COVID-19. Each CDR3 is given with its conserved first and last residue. The D gene is left open where the match is weak. Expanded clones are given a class, and other clones once, few, many or no size at all.

>TRBJ2-1|TRBV10-1|.|few
CASSAGLLSSYNEQFF
TGCGCCAGCAGCGCGGGACTTCTGAGCTCCTACAATGAGCAGTTCTTC
>TRBJ2-5|TRBV30|TRBD2|.
CAWTQLGLAGVGTQYF
TGTGCCTGGACTCAGCTAGGACTAGCGGGGGTAGGGACCCAGTACTTC
>TRBJ1-1|TRBV6-5|.|.
CASSSTGGLVEAFF
TGTGCCAGCAGTTCCACGGGGGGGCTAGTTGAAGCTTTCTTT
>TRBJ1-2|TRBV27|.|.
CASLGAGNYGYTF
TGTGCCAGCCTAGGAGCAGGGAACTATGGCTACACCTTC
>TRBJ2-7|TRBV5-1|TRBD2|.
CASSLSGGAYEQYF
TGCGCCAGCAGCTTGAGCGGGGGAGCGTACGAGCAGTACTTC
>TRBJ1-4|TRBV24-1|.|.
CATSSEGANEKLFF
TGTGCCACCAGTTCGGAAGGAGCTAATGAAAAACTGTTTTTT
>TRBJ1-5|TRBV27|.|.
CASSSLGGLGGNQPQHF
TGTGCCAGCAGTTCGCTGGGGGGTCTAGGGGGCAATCAGCCCCAGCATTTT
>TRBJ2-1|TRBV3-1/TRBV3-2|TRBD2|.
CASSQRGRGEQFF
TGTGCCAGCAGCCAACGAGGGAGGGGTGAGCAGTTCTTC
>TRBJ1-3|TRBV10-3|TRBD1|.
CAISGQGASGNTIYF
TGTGCCATCAGTGGACAGGGGGCAAGTGGAAACACCATATATTTT
>TRBJ2-2|TRBV4-3|TRBD1|.
CASSLDRGPGTGELFF
TGCGCCAGCAGCCTTGACAGGGGCCCTGGCACCGGGGAGCTGTTTTTT
>TRBJ2-5|TRBV30|TRBD2|few
CARGTSGGYQETQYF
TGTGCCAGAGGGACTAGCGGGGGTTACCAAGAGACCCAGTACTTC
>TRBJ2-5|TRBV6-2/TRBV6-3|TRBD2|.
CASSYGLAPLFQETQYF
TGTGCCAGCAGTTACGGACTAGCCCCTCTCTTCCAAGAGACCCAGTACTTC
>TRBJ1-2|TRBV7-2|.|few
CASSPQDNYGYTF
TGTGCCAGCAGCCCACAGGATAACTATGGCTACACCTTC
>TRBJ2-7|TRBV7-9|.|.
CASSPAGVVYEQYF
TGTGCCAGCAGCCCTGCAGGGGTAGTCTACGAGCAGTACTTC
>TRBJ1-5|TRBV6-6|.|once
CASSYARGNQPQHF
TGTGCCAGCAGTTACGCAAGAGGCAATCAGCCCCAGCATTTT
>TRBJ1-1|TRBV5-1|.|.
CASSRSSGGGTGTEAFF
TGCGCCAGCAGCCGGTCGTCGGGAGGAGGCACGGGCACTGAAGCTTTCTTT
>TRBJ2-3|TRBV19|TRBD1|.
CASSSGQGADTQYF
TGTGCCAGTAGTTCTGGACAGGGTGCAGATACGCAGTATTTT
>TRBJ1-1|TRBV6-6|TRBD1|.
CASSYAGQGGNTEAFF
TGTGCCAGCAGTTACGCCGGACAGGGTGGGAATACTGAAGCTTTCTTT
>TRBJ1-1|TRBV12-3/TRBV12-4|.|.
CASSSFPTEAFF
TGTGCCAGCAGTTCTTTTCCCACTGAAGCTTTCTTT
>TRBJ2-7|TRBV7-9|.|.
CASSFPTRPYEQYF
TGTGCCAGCAGCTTCCCCACGCGTCCCTACGAGCAGTACTTC
>TRBJ2-5|TRBV11-2|TRBD2|.
CASSLAGTSVETQYF
TGTGCCAGCAGCTTAGCAGGGACTAGCGTGGAGACCCAGTACTTC
>TRBJ2-3|TRBV4-1|.|.
CASSQDSFGTDTQYF
TGCGCCAGCAGCCAAGATAGTTTCGGCACAGATACGCAGTATTTT
>TRBJ1-1|TRBV11-2|.|.
CASSFVTGNTEAFF
TGTGCCAGCAGCTTTGTTACGGGGAACACTGAAGCTTTCTTT
>TRBJ1-1|TRBV3-1/TRBV3-2|.|.
CASLETEAFF
TGTGCCAGCCTTGAGACTGAAGCTTTCTTT
>TRBJ2-1|TRBV3-1/TRBV3-2|TRBD2|.
CASSQDLREVYNEQFF
TGTGCCAGCAGCCAAGATCTTCGGGAGGTCTACAATGAGCAGTTCTTC
>TRBJ2-1|TRBV27|TRBD2|.
CASNAFGGGLAGSRHNEQFF
TGTGCCAGCAACGCCTTCGGGGGGGGACTAGCGGGATCTAGGCACAATGAGCAGTTCTTC
>TRBJ2-7|TRBV28|.|.
CASSLASYEQYF
TGTGCCAGCAGCCTAGCGTCCTACGAGCAGTACTTC
>TRBJ2-7|TRBV4-2|.|.
CASSPAQGHSYEQYF
TGTGCCAGCAGCCCTGCACAGGGACACTCCTACGAGCAGTACTTC
>TRBJ2-7|TRBV7-2|TRBD2|.
CASSWGLAGAVEQYF
TGTGCCAGCAGCTGGGGACTAGCGGGAGCGGTAGAGCAGTACTTC
>TRBJ2-7|TRBV23-1|.|.
CASTQGAGTSVQYF
TGCGCCAGCACTCAAGGGGCGGGGACCTCAGTGCAGTACTTC
>TRBJ2-3|TRBV7-2|.|.
CASSLTRVTLTDTQYF
TGTGCCAGCAGCCTCACCAGGGTCACCCTCACAGATACGCAGTATTTT
>TRBJ2-2|TRBV5-6|TRBD1|.
CATSRGLSHRTGELFF
TGTGCCACCTCGAGGGGGCTATCTCATCGGACCGGGGAGCTGTTTTTT
>TRBJ1-5|TRBV12-3/TRBV12-4|.|.
CASSFPGNQPQHF
TGTGCCAGCAGTTTCCCGGGGAACCAGCCCCAGCATTTT
>TRBJ2-7|TRBV3-1/TRBV3-2|TRBD1|few
CASSPFLSGTGGEQYF
TGTGCCAGCAGCCCCTTTCTCTCCGGGACAGGGGGCGAGCAGTACTTC
>TRBJ2-6|TRBV13|.|.
CASSLYLLPQGSGANVLTF
TGTGCCAGCAGCCTCTATCTACTGCCCCAGGGTTCCGGGGCCAACGTCCTGACTTTC
>TRBJ1-2|TRBV6-5|.|once
CASSPLGREGYTF
TGTGCCAGCAGTCCCCTGGGCAGGGAAGGCTACACCTTC
>TRBJ1-1|TRBV12-5|TRBD1|.
CASGFPRGTEAFF
TGTGCTAGTGGTTTCCCCAGGGGGACTGAAGCTTTCTTT
>TRBJ1-1|TRBV7-8|.|.
CASSRSMTENTEAFF
TGTGCCAGCAGCCGCTCGATGACAGAGAACACTGAAGCTTTCTTT
>TRBJ2-7|TRBV9|TRBD1|.
CASIKTSGTGGLEQYF
TGTGCCAGCATCAAAACCTCCGGGACAGGGGGCCTCGAGCAGTACTTC
>TRBJ2-7|TRBV4-1|TRBD1|.
CASSQGKGGAYEQYF
TGCGCCAGCAGCCAAGGAAAAGGGGGCGCCTACGAGCAGTACTTC